This T cell receptor beta chain was observed in a study of CXCR3-negative and CXCR3-positive naive CD8 T cells. For the study at large: Libraries each contributed about 1.5 +/- 0.3 million TRB reads, for some 130 million in total. Overall study results and limits: The study found comparably high diversity in both naive subsets and much lower diversity in memory CD8+ cells.

Researchers prepared the TRB cDNA libraries using 5' RACE with UMI labels. TCRdb re-called the 5' RACE reads; one entry per CDR3 protein, DNA not given. Recorded for this sample: about 40,000 distinct CDR3 sequences. About this clonotype: Its target is unknown.

Germline CDR1 is MNHEY and CDR2 is SMNVEV (reference sequence). The CDR3 has 14 amino acids. Sequenced: memory CD8+ T cells from blood. The chain has TRBV27 and TRBJ2-7. This receptor was identified in a human donor in good health. Some clones in this sample may be carry-over from other donors' samples. The CDR3 spells CASKADRAHYEQYF.